This TCR beta chain stems from a study of patients and donors after allogeneic stem cell transplantation. This clonotype was counted at least ten times. TCRdb recomputed calls from the RT-PCR reads with MiXCR, one row per CDR3 protein. Found here are approximately 20,000 distinct CDR3 sequences, approximately 4.4% of them singletons; the top ten hold about 40%. The germline V gene encodes CDR1 MNHNS and CDR2 SASEGT. The CDR3 contains 13 residues. The V and J ends lost 6 bases and 8 bases respectively, with 13 bases between them. The sequenced sample was blood, either unsorted or a sorted T cell fraction (not recorded which). The TCR sequence derives from a human donor who was either an allogeneic HSCT recipient or a stem cell or donor lymphocyte infusion donor (not recorded which). It is not recorded whose cells these are; they may come from a transplant donor. V usage is TRBV6-1 and J usage is TRBJ1-4; possible D gene TRBD1, 5 bases. The CDR3 loop is CASRSGPPEKLFF. The CDR3 DNA reads as TGTGCCAGCAGGTCAGGGCCCCCAGAAAAACTGTTTTTT.